Detailed here is one T cell receptor (beta chain). The target antigen is unknown. TCRdb's table, derived via immunoSEQ multiplex PCR, lists solely in-frame clones and lacks some. This table has approximately 120,000 clones, around 90% appearing once. The data are from a study of T cell responses to AZD1222 COVID-19 vaccine. Findings of the study overall: There were repertoire samples only from the period after the peak T cell response. Among spike-specific TCRs, nearly half reportedly target unmutated variant regions.

CDR1 and CDR2 (germline): SGHTA, FQGNSA. Losses at the gene ends were 5 bases for V and 6 bases for J; bases not matched to a gene: 4. The CDR3 is 13 residues long. The V gene is TRBV7-2, the J gene TRBJ2-3, with 8 positions matching TRBD2. Material: peripheral blood, obtained on day 0 of AZD1222 vaccination. This TCR was sampled from an adult in good health. CDR3 in DNA: TGTGCCAGCAGCCAAAGGACTAGCGATACGCAGTATTTT. It is translated as CASSQRTSDTQYF.